What follows are 5 T cell receptor beta chains derived from one specimen sequenced in a study of blood T cell repertoires in COVID-19. The protocol was immunoSEQ multiplex PCR, while the TCRdb copy is restricted to in-frame clones and leaves out a portion. In the table there are about 220,000 clones, 70% to 85% of which are singletons. Sequenced: peripheral blood. The receptors derive from a man in his forties who had recovered from COVID-19.

V and J are TRBV19 and TRBJ2-5; the match to TRBD2 covers 9 bases. Germline V lookup: CDR1 LNHDA, CDR2 SQIVND (reference sequence). The CDR3 runs to 18 residues. The trim removed 3 bases at V and 2 bases at J, leaving 13 bases unmatched. The CDR3 nucleotides read TGTGCCAGTAGTATCAAGACGGCGGGAGGGCCGAAACAAGAGACCCAGTACTTC. Translation: CASSIKTAGGPKQETQYF.

The chain's CDR3 is CASREGQGNTEAFF. The CDR3 nucleotides are TGTGCCAGCAGAGAGGGACAGGGGAACACTGAAGCTTTCTTT. The V call is TRBV9, the J call TRBJ1-1; TRBD1 matches 9 bases. In germline, CDR1 is SGDLS, CDR2 YYNGEE. The V and J ends lost 5 bases and 1 base, in that order; junction bases with no gene match: 3. This CDR3 spans 14 amino acids.

This clone occurred a few times. The rearrangement links TRBV5-1 to TRBJ2-7, with a possible D match to TRBD2 (6 bases). V gave up 0 bases and J gave up 2 bases, with 12 bases separating them. Germline V gene lookup returns CDR1 SGHRS and CDR2 YFSETQ. This CDR3 has 15 residues. The CDR3 DNA is TGCGCCAGCAGCTTGGCCCCGGGAGAGACCTACGAGCAGTACTTC. Its protein product is CASSLAPGETYEQYF.

The V call is TRBV9, the J call TRBJ2-5; 8 bases line up with TRBD2. Per the germline V gene, CDR1 is SGDLS and CDR2 is YYNGEE. V lost 1 base and J lost 1; bases outside the gene matches: 3. This CDR3 contains 15 residues. The CDR3: CASSVTSGIQETQYF. In DNA form, the CDR3 reads TGTGCCAGCAGCGTAACTAGCGGAATCCAAGAGACCCAGTACTTC.

This rearrangement joins TRBV5-1 to TRBJ1-2; D may be TRBD1 (5 bases). Germline CDR1 reads SGHRS; CDR2 reads YFSETQ. The V gene lost 4 bases and the J gene lost 4 bases, with 11 bases spanning the gap. The CDR3 consists of 13 residues. Here the CDR3 DNA reads TGCGCCAGCAGCCTGACAGCTATCTATGGCTACACCTTC. The encoded protein is CASSLTAIYGYTF.